Described below is a single TCR beta chain sequence and its context. The antigen remains undetermined. The entry originates in a study of T-cell reconstitution after alpha-beta-depleted transplantation in children. Regarding the study as a whole: Two months or so post-transplant, alpha-beta T cells reportedly derived from several hundred expanded graft clones. A year post-transplant, T-cell counts and diversity derived mostly from newly produced T cells.

CDR3 length equals 14 residues. Germline-derived CDR1 and CDR2 are LNHDA and SQIVND (reference sequence). Trimming shortened V by 7 bases and J by 0 bases, and 12 bases separated the two germline ends. The TCRbeta library incorporated unique molecular identifiers. TCRdb processed the PCR reads anew with MiXCR; each CDR3 protein has one entry. The table lists over 45,000 distinct CDR3 sequences, about 9% of them singletons. J is TRBJ1-2 and V is TRBV19; no definite D call. Sequences were derived from PBMCs, mostly from graft donor cells, sampled 60 days after TCRalphabeta/CD19-depleted stem cell transplant. This receptor was obtained from a male patient aged 2-15 years who had a stem cell transplant for chronic granulomatous disease, so the T cells may come from the graft donor. CDR3 amino acids: CASTETRANYGYTF. DNA for the CDR3: TGTGCCAGTACTGAAACCAGAGCTAACTATGGCTACACCTTC.